This T cell receptor (beta chain) was identified during a study of spatial heterogeneity in lung cancer. Time point reported: sample taken at primary tumor resection. Untreated early-stage non-small cell lung cancer patients, 72 in total, were the donors. Sequencing was performed on whole RNA extracted from tumor and nontumor lung tissue, or from frozen PBMC, and the material was left unsorted. In the case of this clonotype: A junction end diverges from the germline sequence, so it may reflect a read error.

MiXCR was run by TCRdb on the 5' RACE reads, yielding one entry per CDR3 protein. In the table there are roughly 48,000 distinct CDR3 sequences, approximately 5% of which are singletons. This receptor was obtained from a male donor with early-stage non-small cell lung cancer. The sequencing here drew on PBMCs, taken at surgery.

CDR3 sequence (DNA): TGCGCCAGCAGCTTGGGACAGGGGAGCCAAGGGACCCAGTACTTC. Its translation: CASSLGQGSQGTQYF. V is TRBV5-1 and J is TRBJ2-5, with 8 bases identical to TRBD1. Germline CDR1 is SGHRS and CDR2 is YFSETQ. This CDR3 has 15 residues.